This T cell receptor (beta chain) was sequenced for a study of T cells in Graves' hyperthyroidism and ophthalmopathy (dated by TCRdb to the late 2010s). Turning to the overall study: Peripheral blood was sampled at the time of initial diagnosis, prior to any treatment. Prospective prediction of ophthalmopathy was tested in an independent validation cohort of 18 to 20 hyperthyroidism patients and 17 patients who later progressed to ophthalmopathy. To identify distinguishing TCR V-J signatures, a discovery cohort of around 98 patients was used, comprising some 45 with Graves' ophthalmopathy and about 59 with stable Graves' hyperthyroidism. According to the paper, TCR Vbeta CDR3 sequencing was carried out on over 130 peripheral blood samples, which came from 40 to 45 ophthalmopathy, 80 or so hyperthyroidism and approximately 17 progressor patients. The study also compared thyroid tissue and blood T-cell repertoires from more than 5 Graves' hyperthyroidism patients. Following sampling, methimazole starting at 30 mg daily was given to hyperthyroidism patients, and high-dose intravenous methylprednisolone was given to ophthalmopathy patients. The roughly 91 discovery patients were randomly divided into training and test sets at a 7:3 ratio.

The paper as a whole reports these results and caveats: A 13 V-J signature model separated ophthalmopathy from stable hyperthyroidism, with over 85% sensitivity and roughly 81% specificity in cross-validation and 80%/75% in testing. Most expanded thyroid clonotypes (frequency above 0.001) were also detected in blood, suggesting blood repertoires may reflect thyroid immune responses. During validation, the model predicted progression to ophthalmopathy a median of roughly six months ahead of onset, with around 71% sensitivity and roughly 75% specificity. No statistical method was used to set the sample size in advance, and investigators knew the group allocation.

In the germline V gene (reference sequence), CDR1 corresponds to LGHDT and CDR2 to YNNKEL. The CDR3 contains 16 residues, cysteine and phenylalanine counted. Of the read, only the CDR3 DNA is kept; its 48 bases are in frame from base 1. Moderately to severely active disease, a Clinical Activity Score of at least 3, a NOSPECS grade of at least 4, and a duration under 3 months were present in ophthalmopathy patients. Patients with uncontrolled infections, other autoimmune diseases, pregnancy or lactation were excluded. Diagnoses relied on clinical symptoms, serum thyroxine and TRAb, thyroid ultrasound and orbital computed tomography. Ficoll-Paque density gradient centrifugation was used to isolate PBMCs from around 9.1 ml of fresh peripheral blood. Total RNA was extracted using Trizol reagent, and RNA quality was assessed on an Agilent 2100 Bioanalyzer. TCR beta CDR3 regions were amplified from RNA transcripts. For the first round of RT-PCR on the TCR CDR3, the HTBI primer set was used together with the Qiagen OneStep RT-PCR kit. The libraries were constructed in a second round of multiplex PCR and then size-selected and purified. Libraries were sequenced paired-end with 100 bp reads on an Illumina HiSeq2000. The published analysis was carried out like this. SOAPnuke was used to process the raw data, with reads discarded if the reads contained adapters or uncalled bases, had a mean Phred below 15, or lacked an exact constant-primer or identifier match. High-quality paired reads were merged using COPE v1.2.5, and each unique nucleotide sequence was defined as a clonotype. MiTCR v1.1 was used to align clonotypes to the IMGT TRBV, TRBD and TRBJ reference segments. Analysis was restricted to V-J combinations with a frequency above 0.0001, which covered 99% to 99.2% of repertoires. The TCS score was defined as the ratio of F50 (clonal expansion) to E x V (chaos), calculated using BLOSUM62-based TCRdist between CDR3 peptides within each V-J. Welch's t-statistics and random forest reduced fewer than 550 V-J features to about 12, which were used in a naive Bayes classifier (R e1071). The public reads were reprocessed in TCRdb via fastp at Q25 and MiXCR, keeping in-frame beta chains. Every entry covers one CDR3 protein and lists the most common genes and DNA from its rows. The V and J calls reflect TCRdb's pipeline rather than the authors' work. The sample table records a few hundred thousand distinct CDR3 sequences; about 15% of these occur just once. The top ten hold around 20% of the sample.

This clonotype occurred many times. Its antigen is currently not known. The junction differs from germline at one of its ends, possibly a read error. This sequence uses TRBV3-1 and TRBJ1-3; the D segment could be TRBD1, given 6 matching bases. Material for sequencing was blood. This receptor was obtained from a woman aged 30 to 39 with Graves' ophthalmopathy. The nucleotides are TGTGCCAGCAGCACTAACAGCGGGACAACTGGAGACACCATATATTTT. This gives the protein CASSTNSGTTGDTIYF. Extended through the reference TRBV3-1 and TRBJ1-3 proteins, this CDR3 yields the full variable domain: DTAVSQTPKYLVTQMGNDKSIKCEQNLGHDTMYWYKQDSKKFLKIMFSYNNKELIINETVPNRFSPKSPDKAHLNLHINSLELGDSAVYFCASSTNSGTTGDTIYFGEGSWLTVV.